The present T cell receptor (beta chain) was sequenced within a study of T-cell memory formation after mild COVID-19. Study results and caveats: Pre-infection memory held some responding clones, suggesting pre-existing cross-reactive T cells responded. Contracting clones from day 15 to 85 had balanced CD4/CD8; later expanders favoured CD4+.

5'RACE primed at constant segments yielded TCR alpha and TCR beta cDNA libraries bearing sample barcodes and UMIs. TCRdb redid the calling of the 5' RACE reads with MiXCR, one entry per CDR3 protein. The sample holds about 180,000 distinct CDR3 sequences; 18% are singletons and the top ten take 3.9%. With respect to this clonotype: Antigen specificity is unknown.

V was shortened by 3 bases and J by 6 bases, with 12 bases between the two germline ends. CDR3 length: 15 residues. Germline CDR1 LGHDT, CDR2 YNNKEL (reference sequence). The gene calls are TRBV3-1 and TRBJ1-6; maybe TRBD1 (6 bases). Sequences were obtained from PBMCs or a T cell subset sorted from them (not recorded which). The receptor's source is a man younger than 35 who had mild COVID-19 (a few samples of this study predate the infection). Cell type and time point are not known. The CDR3 DNA sequence: TGTGCCAGCAGCCAGGCGGGGGCGGTTAATTCACCCCTCCACTTT. Its translation is CASSQAGAVNSPLHF.